This TCR beta chain was obtained from a study of regulatory T cells in long-lasting Graves disease. On this clonotype: Antigen unknown.

Time point indicated: persistent/refractory GD, antithyroid drugs over 5 years with positive TRAb. There was RNA extracted from PBMCs, and the TCR library was made from it. Whole-study findings and limits: Small numbers of samples may have cut accuracy.

In building TCR beta libraries, iRepertoire HTBI primers were used together with Arm-PCR of CDR3 regions. TCRdb analysed the multiplex PCR reads with MiXCR anew, one entry per CDR3 protein. The data contain approximately 440,000 distinct CDR3 sequences, about 25% of them singletons. The sequence was collected from a female donor with Graves disease. The sample consisted of peripheral blood mononuclear cells (PBMCs), taken when the disease was refractory, from a patient treated with antithyroid drugs.

The CDR3: CASSRDRIREQYF. CDR3 DNA sequence: TGTGCCAGCAGCCGGGACAGAATCCGCGAGCAGTACTTC. The chain is built from TRBV14 and TRBJ2-7; 7 bases are shared with TRBD1. The V gene end was trimmed by 4 bases and the J gene end by 6 bases; junction bases not matched to a gene: 6. The germline V gene encodes CDR1 SGHDN and CDR2 FVKESK. The CDR3 is 13 residues long. Full variable domain (remainder filled in from reference TRBV14 and TRBJ2-7): EAGVTQFPSHSVIEKGQTVTLRCDPISGHDNLYWYRRVMGKEIKFLLHFVKESKQDESGMPNNRFLAERTGGTYSTLKVQPAELEDSGVYFCASSRDRIREQYFGPGTRLTVT.